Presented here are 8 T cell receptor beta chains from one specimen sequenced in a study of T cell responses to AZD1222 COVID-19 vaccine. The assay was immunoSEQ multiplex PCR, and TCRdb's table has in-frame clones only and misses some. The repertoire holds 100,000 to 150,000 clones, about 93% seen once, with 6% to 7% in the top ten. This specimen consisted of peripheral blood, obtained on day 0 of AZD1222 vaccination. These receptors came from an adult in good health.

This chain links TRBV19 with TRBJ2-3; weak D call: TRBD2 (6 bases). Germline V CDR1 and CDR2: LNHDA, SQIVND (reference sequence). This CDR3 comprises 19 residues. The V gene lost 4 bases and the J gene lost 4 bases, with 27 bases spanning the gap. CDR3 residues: CASSTRPNSARRAPDTQYF. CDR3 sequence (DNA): TGTGCCAGTAGTACTCGGCCCAACAGCGCGAGGAGGGCACCAGATACGCAGTATTTT.

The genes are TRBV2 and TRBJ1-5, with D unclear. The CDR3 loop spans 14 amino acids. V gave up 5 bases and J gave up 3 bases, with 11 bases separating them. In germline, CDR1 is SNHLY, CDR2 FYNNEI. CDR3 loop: CASSQEQTNQPQHF. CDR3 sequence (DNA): TGTGCCAGCAGTCAGGAGCAGACCAATCAGCCCCAGCATTTT.

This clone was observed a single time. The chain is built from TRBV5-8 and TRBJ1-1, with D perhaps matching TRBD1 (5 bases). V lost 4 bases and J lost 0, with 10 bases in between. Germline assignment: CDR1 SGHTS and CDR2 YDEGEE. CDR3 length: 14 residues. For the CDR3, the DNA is TGTGCCAGCAGCGCCAGGGTCCTGAACACTGAAGCTTTCTTT. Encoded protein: CASSARVLNTEAFF. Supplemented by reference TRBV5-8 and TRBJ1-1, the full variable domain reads EAGVTQSPTHLIKTRGQQATLRCSPISGHTSVYWYQQALGLGLQFLLWYDEGEERNRGNFPPRFSGRQFPNYSSELNVNALELEDSALYLCASSARVLNTEAFFGQGTRLTVV.

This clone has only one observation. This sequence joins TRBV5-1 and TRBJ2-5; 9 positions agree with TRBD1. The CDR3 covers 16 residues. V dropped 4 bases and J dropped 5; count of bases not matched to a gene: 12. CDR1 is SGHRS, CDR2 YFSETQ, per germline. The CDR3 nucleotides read TGCGCCAGCAGCAATCAGGGACAGGGTGGTACGGAGACCCAGTACTTC. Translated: CASSNQGQGGTETQYF.

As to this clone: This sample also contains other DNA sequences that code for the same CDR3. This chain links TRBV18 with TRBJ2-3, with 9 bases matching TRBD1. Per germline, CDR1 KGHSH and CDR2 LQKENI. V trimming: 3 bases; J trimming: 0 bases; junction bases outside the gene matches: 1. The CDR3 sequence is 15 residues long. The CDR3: CASSPDRGSTDTQYF. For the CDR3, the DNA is TGTGCCAGCTCACCGGACAGGGGAAGCACAGATACGCAGTATTTT.

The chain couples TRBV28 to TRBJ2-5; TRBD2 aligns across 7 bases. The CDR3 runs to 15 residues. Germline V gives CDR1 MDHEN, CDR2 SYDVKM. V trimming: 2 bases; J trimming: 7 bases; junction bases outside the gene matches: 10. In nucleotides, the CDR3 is TGTGCCAGCAGTTTAAGGGCTAGCGGCGCGGGGACCCAGTACTTC. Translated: CASSLRASGAGTQYF. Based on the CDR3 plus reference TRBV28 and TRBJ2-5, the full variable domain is DVKVTQSSRYLVKRTGEKVFLECVQDMDHENMFWYRQDPGLGLRLIYFSYDVKMKEKGDIPEGYSVSREKKERFSLILESASTNQTSMYLCASSLRASGAGTQYFGPGTRLLVL.

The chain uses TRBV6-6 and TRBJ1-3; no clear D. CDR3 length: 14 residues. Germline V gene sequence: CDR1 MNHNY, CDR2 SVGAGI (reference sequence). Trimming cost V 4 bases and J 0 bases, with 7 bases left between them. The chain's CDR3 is CASSSTASGNTIYF. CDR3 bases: TGTGCCAGCAGTTCAACAGCCTCTGGAAACACCATATATTTT.

The CDR3 nucleotides are TGTGCCAGCAGTGAAGGGGGAACTACCCATGGCTACACCTTC. This sequence encodes CASSEGGTTHGYTF. V is TRBV6-1 and J is TRBJ1-2; unclear D gene. This CDR3 is 14 amino acids long. The germline gives CDR1 MNHNS, CDR2 SASEGT. Trimming took off 1 base at V and 6 bases at J, with 12 bases between the two ends.